What follows describes a single T cell receptor beta chain. Antigen unknown. The data belong to a study of multiple sclerosis patients with progressive multifocal leukoencephalopathy. Time point of the sample: time of PML onset. Some clones are missing from TCRdb's copy, which holds only in-frame ones; the method was immunoSEQ multiplex PCR. Of under 35,000 clones in the sample, about nine tenths are singletons; the top ten hold approximately 6%. CDR1 is SEHNR, CDR2 FQNEAQ, per germline (reference sequence). Trimming removed 0 bases at V and 6 bases at J, with 1 base between. The CDR3 spans 11 residues. Study-wide results and limits: In most PML patients, TRB repertoires appeared less diverse by entropy.

This TCR was recovered from a middle-aged woman with progressive multifocal leukoencephalopathy. Here the sequenced sample was PBMCs, taken from a patient treated with natalizumab. V is TRBV7-9 and J is TRBJ2-3; D is undetermined. CDR3 in DNA: TGTGCCAGCAGCTTAGCCGATACGCAGTATTTT. It translates to CASSLADTQYF.